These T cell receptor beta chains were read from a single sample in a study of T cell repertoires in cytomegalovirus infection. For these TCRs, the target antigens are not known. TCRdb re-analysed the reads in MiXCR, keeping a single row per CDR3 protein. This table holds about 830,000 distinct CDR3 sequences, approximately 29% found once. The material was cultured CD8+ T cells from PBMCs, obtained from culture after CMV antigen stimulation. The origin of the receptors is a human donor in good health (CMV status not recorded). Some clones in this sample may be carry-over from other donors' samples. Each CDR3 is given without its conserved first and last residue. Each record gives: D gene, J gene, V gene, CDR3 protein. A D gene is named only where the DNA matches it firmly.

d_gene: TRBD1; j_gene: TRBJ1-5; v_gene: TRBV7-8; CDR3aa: ASSLWDRLYGNQPQH
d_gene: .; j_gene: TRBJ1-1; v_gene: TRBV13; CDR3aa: ASSLGRQEMGTEAF
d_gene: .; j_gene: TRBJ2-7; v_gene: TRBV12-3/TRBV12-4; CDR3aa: ASSWARTYEQY
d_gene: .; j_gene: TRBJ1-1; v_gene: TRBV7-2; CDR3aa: ASSRAPLNTEAF
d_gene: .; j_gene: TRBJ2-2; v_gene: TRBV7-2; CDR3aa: ASSPKLMAPGELF
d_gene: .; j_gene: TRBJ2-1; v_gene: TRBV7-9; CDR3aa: ASSLAVGGRYYNEQF
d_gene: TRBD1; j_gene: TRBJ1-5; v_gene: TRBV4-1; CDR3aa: ASSQAVLGTGIYQPQH
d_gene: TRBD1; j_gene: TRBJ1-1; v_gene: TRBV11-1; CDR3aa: ASSLVPTGTANTEAF
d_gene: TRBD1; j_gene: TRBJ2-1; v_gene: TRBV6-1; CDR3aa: ASSGQGRNEQF
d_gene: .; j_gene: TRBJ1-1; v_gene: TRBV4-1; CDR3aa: ASSQGGLTGKGTEAF
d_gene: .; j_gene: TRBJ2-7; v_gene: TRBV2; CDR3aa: ASTLSEYEQY
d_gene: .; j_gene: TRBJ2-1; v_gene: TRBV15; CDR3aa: ATSRMPYNEQF
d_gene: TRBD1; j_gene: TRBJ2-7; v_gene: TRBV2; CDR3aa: ASPGTGGREQY
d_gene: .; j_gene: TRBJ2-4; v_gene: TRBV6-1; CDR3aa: ASSEVFALAKNIQY
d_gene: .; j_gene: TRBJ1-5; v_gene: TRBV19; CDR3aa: ASSIEGYYSNQPQH
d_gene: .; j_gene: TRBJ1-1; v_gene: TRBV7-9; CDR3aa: ASSFRHRLMNTEAF
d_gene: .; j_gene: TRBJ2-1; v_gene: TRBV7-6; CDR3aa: ASSLTTGDPQLYNEQF
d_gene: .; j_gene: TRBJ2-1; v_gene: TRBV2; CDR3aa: ASSAPSAFEGGPNNEQF
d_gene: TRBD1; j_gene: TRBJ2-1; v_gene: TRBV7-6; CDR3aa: ASSLPRRTGGCNEQF
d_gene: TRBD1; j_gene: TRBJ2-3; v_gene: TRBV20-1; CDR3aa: SSGTGDIDTQY
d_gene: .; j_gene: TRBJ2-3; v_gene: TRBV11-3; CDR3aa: ASSLDQRQGGDTQY
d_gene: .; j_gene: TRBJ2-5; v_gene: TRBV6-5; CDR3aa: ASKPGPGRSQETQY
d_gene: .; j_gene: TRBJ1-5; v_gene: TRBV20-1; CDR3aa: SAKGRDQPQH
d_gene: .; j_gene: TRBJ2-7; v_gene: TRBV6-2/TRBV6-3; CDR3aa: ASSYDGDEGYEQY
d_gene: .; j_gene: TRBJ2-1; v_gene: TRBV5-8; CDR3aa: ASSLDPGEDEQF
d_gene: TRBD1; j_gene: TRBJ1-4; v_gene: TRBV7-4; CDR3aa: ASSFSDRGLHEQLF
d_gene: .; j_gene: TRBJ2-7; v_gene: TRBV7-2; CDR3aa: ASSIVSSSYEQY
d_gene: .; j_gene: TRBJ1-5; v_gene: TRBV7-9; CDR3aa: ASSLAKAAYQPQH
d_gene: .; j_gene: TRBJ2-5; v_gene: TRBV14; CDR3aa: ASSQDNTWPGQETQY